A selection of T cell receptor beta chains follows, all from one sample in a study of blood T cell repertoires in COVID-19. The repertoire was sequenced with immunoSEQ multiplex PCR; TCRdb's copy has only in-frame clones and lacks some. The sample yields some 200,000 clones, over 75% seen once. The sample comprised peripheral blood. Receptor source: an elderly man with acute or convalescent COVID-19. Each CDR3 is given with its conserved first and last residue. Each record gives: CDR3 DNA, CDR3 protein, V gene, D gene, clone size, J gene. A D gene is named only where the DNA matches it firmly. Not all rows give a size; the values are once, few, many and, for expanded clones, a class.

TGTGCCAGCAGCTTCTCCTCTGGGGCCAACGTCCTGACTTTC CASSFSSGANVLTF TRBV5-5 - - TRBJ2-6
TGTGCCACCACCGGGACAGGAGTCTACGAGCAGTACTTC CATTGTGVYEQYF TRBV19 TRBD1 many TRBJ2-7
TGCGCCAGCAGCACTAGCGGGGCCCAAGAGACCCAGTACTTC CASSTSGAQETQYF TRBV5-1 TRBD2 - TRBJ2-5
TGTGCCAGCAGTAAGCTCGGGATGAACACTGAAGCTTTCTTT CASSKLGMNTEAFF TRBV6-5 - - TRBJ1-1
TGTGCCAGCAGTGGCGGAAGAAACTCCTACGAGCAGTACTTC CASSGGRNSYEQYF TRBV27 - once TRBJ2-7
TGCGCCAGCAGCGACTTATGGACCGGGGAGCTGTTTTTT CASSDLWTGELFF TRBV5-1 - - TRBJ2-2
TGTGCCGGGTCTCGGGGCGGGAAGAACACTGAAGCTTTCTTT CAGSRGGKNTEAFF TRBV30 - - TRBJ1-1
TGTGCCAGCAGCCAAGAGCGGGTGGGCAGTGAAAAACTGTTTTTT CASSQERVGSEKLFF TRBV14 - - TRBJ1-4
TGTGCCAGCAGTGACATCAGGGGCTCGAACACCGGGGAGCTGTTTTTT CASSDIRGSNTGELFF TRBV2 - - TRBJ2-2
TGTGCCACCAGTGGGGGACAGGGAATGTCTAGGTCCACAGATACGCAGTATTTT CATSGGQGMSRSTDTQYF TRBV24-1 TRBD1 - TRBJ2-3
TGTGCCAGCAGTTTATTCAGGGGAGATCAGCCCCAGCATTTT CASSLFRGDQPQHF TRBV28 - - TRBJ1-5
TGTGCCATCAGTGGAGGGGGAGGCTACACCTTC CAISGGGGYTF TRBV10-3 - - TRBJ1-2
TGTGCCAGCAGGAAGGGGTTAGTTGGGCAGTTCTTC CASRKGLVGQFF TRBV2 - - TRBJ2-1
TGTGCCAGCAGCGTAGCGGGAGGGTCAGATACGCAGTATTTT CASSVAGGSDTQYF TRBV9 TRBD2 - TRBJ2-3
TGTGCCAGCAGTTTGACTAGCGGGAGGGGGAGGAATGAGCAGTTCTTC CASSLTSGRGRNEQFF TRBV2 TRBD2 - TRBJ2-1
TGTGCCAGCAGCAAAAGCCCTGACAGGGAAGCCACTGAAGCTTTCTTT CASSKSPDREATEAFF TRBV21-1 - - TRBJ1-1
TGTGCCATTCGGACACAACCCCAAGAGACCCAGTACTTC CAIRTQPQETQYF TRBV10-3 - - TRBJ2-5
TGCAGCGTGAGTCCACAGGACCGCCCTTCTTACTCCTACGAGCAGTACTTC CSVSPQDRPSYSYEQYF TRBV29-1 - - TRBJ2-7
TGTGCCAGCAGCTTAAGTACAGGGGGCACGGATACGCAGTATTTT CASSLSTGGTDTQYF TRBV7-6 TRBD1 - TRBJ2-3
TGTGCCAGCAGCGCCACTCCGTACCCGAACACCGGGGAGCTGTTTTTT CASSATPYPNTGELFF TRBV9 - - TRBJ2-2
TGTGCCAGCACCCTCGGGGGGAATGAGCAGTTCTTC CASTLGGNEQFF TRBV7-9 TRBD2 - TRBJ2-1
TGTGCCAGCAGCTTATGGGCTAGCGGGACCGGGGAGCTGTTTTTT CASSLWASGTGELFF TRBV7-6 TRBD2 few TRBJ2-2
TGTGCCAGCAGCACCTCACTAGCGCTCCAAGAGACCCAGTACTTC CASSTSLALQETQYF TRBV7-2 TRBD2 once TRBJ2-5
TGTGCCAGCAGTTACCCGCGGACAGGGAGGGAACAGTTCTTC CASSYPRTGREQFF TRBV6-2/TRBV6-3 - once TRBJ2-1
TGTGCCAGCACCGTGGACAGTAACTATGGCTACACCTTC CASTVDSNYGYTF TRBV7-8 - - TRBJ1-2
TGTGCCTGGAGTGCACAGGTGATCTTTTATGGCTACACCTTC CAWSAQVIFYGYTF TRBV30 - - TRBJ1-2
TGTGCCAGCTCCCCCCCGGGACAGGACTACGAGCAGTACTTC CASSPPGQDYEQYF TRBV18 TRBD1 - TRBJ2-7
TGCGCCAGCAGCTCCCGAGGCGGATCTGAGGAGACCCAGTACTTC CASSSRGGSEETQYF TRBV5-1 - - TRBJ2-5
TGTGCCAGCAGCTTTGGGACAGGGGCCACGCTAGCGGGAGGGCCCCAGTATTTT CASSFGTGATLAGGPQYF TRBV7-2 TRBD2 - TRBJ2-3
TGTGCCAGCAGCTTATTAGGGGGGGACAGGGTCCTCTTC CASSLLGGDRVLF TRBV7-2 TRBD1 - TRBJ2-1
TGTGCCAGCAGCCCGGCGACAGGGAGCCAGCCCCAGCATTTT CASSPATGSQPQHF TRBV3-1/TRBV3-2 TRBD1 - TRBJ1-5
TGCGCCAGCAGCAGCGGGGGTCCGGACTATGGCTACACCTTC CASSSGGPDYGYTF TRBV5-1 - - TRBJ1-2
TGTGCCAGCAGCCCGGAGAGAGGGGAAGCTTTCTTT CASSPERGEAFF TRBV7-8 - - TRBJ1-1
TGTGCCACCAGTGATATGGACACAAGCTCCTACAATGAGCAGTTCTTC CATSDMDTSSYNEQFF TRBV24-1 - - TRBJ2-1
TGTGCCAGCAGCCCCGGACAGGGGGCACATCAGCCCCAGCATTTT CASSPGQGAHQPQHF TRBV27 TRBD1 - TRBJ1-5
TGTGCCAGCAGGGAGGGACAGGGGGCGTATTCACCCCTCCACTTT CASREGQGAYSPLHF TRBV25-1 TRBD1 - TRBJ1-6
TGTGCCAGCAGTCGTACGGGTGGCGAGCAGTTCTTC CASSRTGGEQFF TRBV3-1/TRBV3-2 - - TRBJ2-1
TGTGCCAGCCAACTAGCGGGAGGGGGTTACAATGAGCAGTTCTTC CASQLAGGGYNEQFF TRBV24-1 TRBD2 once TRBJ2-1
TGTGCCAGCAGCTTAGGCGGGGGACGTGATCAGACCCAGTACTTC CASSLGGGRDQTQYF TRBV7-3 TRBD2 - TRBJ2-5
TGCGCCAGCAATCGACAGGGCAATGAGCAGTTCTTC CASNRQGNEQFF TRBV23-1 TRBD1 - TRBJ2-1
TGTGCCAGCAGCAAACGAGGAGGCAATCAGCCCCAGCATTTT CASSKRGGNQPQHF TRBV7-2 - - TRBJ1-5
TGCGCCAGCAGCATTGCCGTGGGGGGAAATGAGCAGTTCTTC CASSIAVGGNEQFF TRBV5-1 - few TRBJ2-1
TGCAGTGCTAGTGTGGCAGGGGTCAATCAGCCCCAGCATTTT CSASVAGVNQPQHF TRBV20-1 - - TRBJ1-5
TGTGCCAGCAGTTACAGAGGGTCTAATGAAAAACTGTTTTTT CASSYRGSNEKLFF TRBV6-2/TRBV6-3 - - TRBJ1-4
TGTGCCAGCAGTGGTGGACAGGATAACTTATTCTCTGGGGCCAACGTCCTGACTTTC CASSGGQDNLFSGANVLTF TRBV6-1 TRBD1 - TRBJ2-6
TGTGCCAGCAGTTACGTAGATGGGAGGAACACCATATATTTT CASSYVDGRNTIYF TRBV6-8 - once TRBJ1-3
TGTGCCAGTAGTACCACAATTAGAGGATACACCTTC CASSTTIRGYTF TRBV19 - - TRBJ1-2
TGTGCCAGCAGCCAGCGGGTCACAGATACGCAGTATTTT CASSQRVTDTQYF TRBV6-5 - once TRBJ2-3
TGTGCCAGCAGCCAACCGGGACAGGGAGTCGGGCAGTACTTC CASSQPGQGVGQYF TRBV7-8 TRBD1 - TRBJ2-7
TGCGCCAGCAGCGCGGAGGGACGGTCTAATGAAAAACTGTTTTTT CASSAEGRSNEKLFF TRBV5-1 - - TRBJ1-4
TGTGCCAGCAGCCAACAGCTGGGACTAGGTGATAATACGCAGTATTTT CASSQQLGLGDNTQYF TRBV14 TRBD2 - TRBJ2-3